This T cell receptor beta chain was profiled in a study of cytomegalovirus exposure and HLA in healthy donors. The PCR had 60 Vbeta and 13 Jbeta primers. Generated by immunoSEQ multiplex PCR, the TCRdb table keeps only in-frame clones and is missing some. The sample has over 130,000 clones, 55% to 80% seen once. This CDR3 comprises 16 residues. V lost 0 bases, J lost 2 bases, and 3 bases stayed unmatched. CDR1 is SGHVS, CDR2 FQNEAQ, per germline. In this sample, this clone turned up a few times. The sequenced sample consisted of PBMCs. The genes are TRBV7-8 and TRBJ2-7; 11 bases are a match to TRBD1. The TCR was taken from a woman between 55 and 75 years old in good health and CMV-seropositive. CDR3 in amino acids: CASSLALGQGAYEQYF. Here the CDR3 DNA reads TGTGCCAGCAGCTTAGCCCTGGGACAGGGGGCCTACGAGCAGTACTTC.